This passage covers 16 T cell receptor beta chains from one sample sequenced in a study of blood T cell repertoires in COVID-19. Using immunoSEQ multiplex PCR, the repertoire was profiled, and TCRdb retains in-frame clones only, with some absent. Here the sample spans around 37,000 clones, about 90% being singletons. Sequencing was carried out using peripheral blood. The receptors originated from a man in his forties or fifties with active or convalescent COVID-19.

A few counts support this clone. The chain uses TRBV7-2 and TRBJ2-7, with TRBD1 as a possible D gene (6 bases). CDR1 and CDR2 (germline): SGHTA, FQGNSA. There are 15 residues in the CDR3. Trimming stripped 4 bases from V and 5 bases from J, with 18 bases between. The CDR3 sequence is CASSYQSYRANEQYF. The CDR3 nucleotides read TGTGCCAGCAGCTACCAAAGCTACAGGGCAAACGAGCAGTACTTC. The full variable domain, in which reference TRBV7-2 and TRBJ2-7 provide the parts outside the CDR3, is GAGVSQSPSNKVTEKGKDVELRCDPISGHTALYWYRQSLGQGLEFLIYFQGNSAPDKSGLPSDRFSAERTGGSVSTLTIQRTQQEDSAVYLCASSYQSYRANEQYFGPGTRLTVT.

The gene calls are TRBV5-4 and TRBJ2-3, with TRBD2 matching 10 bases. Germline V lookup: CDR1 SGHNT, CDR2 YYREEE (reference sequence). The CDR3 extends over 16 amino acids. After removal of 4 bases from V and 7 bases from J, the junction contained 12 bases not matched to a gene. CDR3 nucleotide sequence: TGTGCCAGCAGCGCTGAGCGGGAGGGATCAGGGTATACGCAGTATTTT. Translated: CASSAEREGSGYTQYF. Using reference TRBV5-4 and TRBJ2-3 for the parts outside the CDR3, the full variable domain is ETGVTQSPTHLIKTRGQQVTLRCSSQSGHNTVSWYQQALGQGPQFIFQYYREEENGRGNFPPRFSGLQFPNYSSELNVNALELDDSALYLCASSAEREGSGYTQYFGPGTRLTVL.

The rearrangement joins TRBV3-1 (or the pseudogene TRBV3-2) to TRBJ2-1; 9 positions agree with TRBD2. V was clipped by 5 bases and J by 6 bases; unmatched bases: 5. This CDR3 is built from 14 residues. CDR1 and CDR2 (germline): LGHDT, YNNKEL (reference sequence). The CDR3 here is CASSLGLAGNEQFF. CDR3 bases: TGTGCCAGCAGCTTGGGACTAGCAGGCAATGAGCAGTTCTTC.

The rearrangement joins TRBV4-1 to TRBJ2-7, with D perhaps TRBD2 (6 bases). In germline, CDR1 is MGHRA, CDR2 YSYEKL. Trimming took 0 bases from V and 6 from J, leaving 6 bases between them. This CDR3 contains 12 residues. CDR3 in DNA: TGCGCCAGCAGCCAAGAGGGGGGCGAGCAGTACTTC. Residues: CASSQEGGEQYF.

Only one count was recorded for this clone. The gene calls are TRBV2 and TRBJ2-3; TRBD2 might be the D (5 bases). This CDR3 spans 14 amino acids. Trimming shortened V by 7 bases and J by 2 bases, and 13 bases separated the two germline ends. CDR1 is SNHLY and CDR2 is FYNNEI in the germline V gene. The CDR3 DNA reads as TGTGCCAGCAACGAGGGCTACTACACAGATACGCAGTATTTT. Encoded protein: CASNEGYYTDTQYF.

This chain connects TRBV5-1 to TRBJ2-1; maybe TRBD2 (6 bases). The V and J ends lost 0 bases and 2 bases respectively, with 12 bases between them. Germline CDR1 and CDR2: SGHRS and YFSETQ. The length of the CDR3 is 16 residues. The CDR3 DNA is TGCGCCAGCAGCTTGGTTGGGGGGATGACCTACAATGAGCAGTTCTTC. It translates to CASSLVGGMTYNEQFF.

This clone turned up a few times. The rearrangement joins TRBV28 to TRBJ2-7, with 7 positions matching TRBD2. Looked up from germline, CDR1 is MDHEN and CDR2 is SYDVKM. The CDR3 has 15 amino acids. V trimming: 5 bases; J trimming: 6 bases; junction bases outside the gene matches: 13. The chain's CDR3 is CASSRGAAGASEQYF. The CDR3, as DNA: TGTGCCAGCAGTCGTGGAGCGGCGGGAGCTAGCGAGCAGTACTTC. The full variable domain, its missing parts supplied by reference TRBV28 and TRBJ2-7, is DVKVTQSSRYLVKRTGEKVFLECVQDMDHENMFWYRQDPGLGLRLIYFSYDVKMKEKGDIPEGYSVSREKKERFSLILESASTNQTSMYLCASSRGAAGASEQYFGPGTRLTVT.

This rearrangement joins TRBV3-1 (or the pseudogene TRBV3-2) to TRBJ2-7; 11 nucleotides align to TRBD2. The V and J ends lost 0 bases and 1 base, in that order; junction bases with no gene match: 8. The CDR3 sequence is 18 residues long. Per germline, CDR1 LGHDT and CDR2 YNNKEL (reference sequence). The CDR3 DNA reads TGTGCCAGCAGCCAAGATAGTCGAGGGACTAGCGGTTCCTACGAGCAGTACTTC. It specifies CASSQDSRGTSGSYEQYF.

For this clone: At one end, the junction sequence differs from germline, possibly due to a read error. This specimen includes other DNA sequences encoding the same CDR3. V usage is TRBV30 and J usage is TRBJ2-1; 8 positions agree with TRBD2. The CDR3 covers 13 residues. Germline CDR1 is GTSNPN and CDR2 is SVGIG (reference sequence). CDR3 protein: CAWTGGRDNEQFF. Here the CDR3 DNA reads TGTGCTTGGACGGGGGGGCGCGATAATGAGCAGTTCTTC.

The chain recombines TRBV5-1 with TRBJ2-2; 10 positions match TRBD1. CDR3 length equals 16 residues. Losses at the gene ends were 4 bases for V and 4 bases for J; bases not matched to a gene: 7. The germline gives CDR1 SGHRS, CDR2 YFSETQ. CDR3 protein: CASSVRQGAGTGELFF. The DNA of the CDR3 is TGCGCCAGCAGCGTGCGACAGGGGGCTGGCACCGGGGAGCTGTTTTTT.

The chain recombines TRBV4-1 with TRBJ2-7, with TRBD2 matching over 9 bases. Germline V gene sequence: CDR1 MGHRA, CDR2 YSYEKL. With 0 bases clipped from V and 2 bases from J, the junction kept 17 bases outside the gene matches. This CDR3 comprises 20 residues. The CDR3 DNA is TGCGCCAGCAGCCAAGAATCAATAGTGGAAGGGCTAGCGGGGCCCTACGAGCAGTACTTC. Encoded protein: CASSQESIVEGLAGPYEQYF.

V usage is TRBV21-1 and J usage is TRBJ1-1. TRBV21-1 is classified as a pseudogene. CDR3 length: 16 residues. CDR3 loop: CASSKVAAYRNTEAFF. Written as DNA, the CDR3 is TGTGCCAGCAGCAAAGTCGCGGCGTACCGCAACACTGAAGCTTTCTTT.

This clone has more than one count but fewer than ten. J is TRBJ1-4 and V is TRBV10-3, with 9 nucleotides matching TRBD1. Germline V gene lookup returns CDR1 ENHRY and CDR2 SYGVKD. The J segment lost 9 bases and the V segment lost 5 bases, leaving 7 bases of the junction unmatched. CDR3 size: 14 residues. The CDR3 DNA reads as TGTGCCATCAGTCGGGACAGGGAGTCCCAAAAACTGTTTTTT. It specifies CAISRDRESQKLFF.

The chain links TRBV3-1 (or the pseudogene TRBV3-2) to TRBJ1-2; weak D call: TRBD1 (6 bases). This CDR3 region has 15 residues. Germline loops: CDR1 LGHDT, CDR2 YNNKEL (reference sequence). V dropped 2 bases and J dropped 4 bases, with 14 bases sitting between them. In DNA, the CDR3 is TGTGCCAGCAGCCAACGGGACACAAGCTCCTATGGCTACACCTTC. Its protein is CASSQRDTSSYGYTF.

This chain links TRBV6-2 or TRBV6-3 with TRBJ2-1, with TRBD2 as a possible D gene (5 bases). CDR1 and CDR2 from the germline V gene are MNHEY and SVGEGT. This CDR3 region has 14 residues. The V gene lost 0 bases and the J gene lost 4 bases, with 7 bases spanning the gap. The CDR3 reads CASSYSRAYNEQFF. CDR3 coding DNA: TGTGCCAGCAGTTACTCGAGGGCTTACAATGAGCAGTTCTTC.

The genes are TRBV4-2 and TRBJ1-6, with D maybe TRBD1 (6 bases). The length of the CDR3 is 18 residues. The germline V gene encodes CDR1 LGHNA and CDR2 YNFKEQ. The V gene lost 4 bases and the J gene lost 8 bases, with 24 bases spanning the gap. The CDR3 is CASSRDVNRVLSDSPLHF. CDR3 DNA sequence: TGTGCCAGCAGCCGCGATGTGAACAGGGTTTTAAGCGATTCACCCCTCCACTTT.